A single sample is the source of the 29 T cell receptor beta chains below, sequenced in a study of blood T cell repertoires in COVID-19. Using immunoSEQ multiplex PCR, the repertoire was profiled, and TCRdb retains in-frame clones only, with some absent. The data hold nearly 60,000 clones, with over 65% observed a single time. Source material: peripheral blood. The receptors shown here come from a middle-aged man with active COVID-19.

A single count supports this clone. The CDR3 DNA reads as TGTGCCAGCAGTGACGGGGGGGGAGAGGGATACAATGAGCAGTTCTTC. As protein: CASSDGGGEGYNEQFF. The chain has TRBV6-4 and TRBJ2-1, with 7 nucleotides matching TRBD2. This CDR3 has 16 residues. The trim removed 2 bases at V and 4 bases at J, leaving 8 bases unmatched. Germline loops: CDR1 MRHNA, CDR2 SNTAGT.

The CDR3 DNA follows: TGTGCCAGCTCACCCGGGACAGCCCATGAAAAACTGTTTTTT. Its protein is CASSPGTAHEKLFF. The rearrangement uses TRBV18 and TRBJ1-4; 7 nucleotides align to TRBD1. The CDR3 sequence is 14 residues long. CDR1 and CDR2 (germline): KGHSH, LQKENI. V shed 3 bases and J 6 bases; nucleotides not matched to a gene: 4.

The chain uses TRBV5-1 and TRBJ1-1; D gene uncertain. Germline V gives CDR1 SGHRS, CDR2 YFSETQ. Trimming shortened V by 1 base and J by 4 bases, and 14 bases separated the two germline ends. CDR3 length: 15 amino acids. CDR3 nucleotides: TGCGCCAGCAGCTTGAACCTAGGCGGAACCACTGAAGCTTTCTTT. The encoded protein is CASSLNLGGTTEAFF.

The V and J genes are TRBV2 and TRBJ2-7; 8 bases are shared with TRBD1. CDR1 is SNHLY and CDR2 is FYNNEI in the germline V gene. With 6 bases clipped from V and 7 bases from J, the junction kept 14 bases outside the gene matches. CDR3 length equals 15 residues. The CDR3 DNA sequence: TGTGCCAGCAGCTACGGGACAGGTACAGGGAGGGAGCAGTACTTC. It yields the protein CASSYGTGTGREQYF.

This CDR3 reads CASSPRDRGLETQYF. For the CDR3, the DNA is TGTGCCAGCAGTCCCAGGGACAGGGGGCTAGAGACCCAGTACTTC. V gene TRBV6-5 combines with J gene TRBJ2-5; 12 bases are shared with TRBD1. V was clipped by 5 bases and J by 4 bases; unmatched bases: 5. Germline-derived CDR1 and CDR2 are MNHEY and SVGAGI. CDR3 length: 15 amino acids.

The rearrangement links TRBV5-1 to TRBJ1-1; D not resolved. The CDR3 has 15 amino acids. V lost 0 bases to trimming and J lost 4 bases, with 13 bases between them. Germline V gene data show CDR1 as SGHRS and CDR2 as YFSETQ. The CDR3 DNA follows: TGCGCCAGCAGCTTGGTTGGCGGATCGAGCACTGAAGCTTTCTTT. Translating gives CASSLVGGSSTEAFF. The variable domain in full, completed from reference TRBV5-1 and TRBJ1-1, reads KAGVTQTPRYLIKTRGQQVTLSCSPISGHRSVSWYQQTPGQGLQFLFEYFSETQRNKGNFPGRFSGRQFSNSRSEMNVSTLELGDSALYLCASSLVGGSSTEAFFGQGTRLTVV.

The V and J genes are TRBV20-1 and TRBJ1-1, with no clear D. The V gene lost 7 bases and the J gene lost 11 bases, with 14 bases spanning the gap. CDR1 and CDR2 (germline): DFQATT, SNEGSKA (reference sequence). This CDR3 is built from 10 residues. CDR3 in amino acids: CSVTGGMAFF. The CDR3 nucleotides are TGCAGTGTCACCGGAGGGATGGCTTTCTTT.

The V gene is TRBV5-1, the J gene TRBJ1-2; D not resolved. This CDR3 is built from 13 residues. In germline, CDR1 is SGHRS, CDR2 YFSETQ. Trimming shortened V by 0 bases and J by 3 bases, and 6 bases separated the two germline ends. The CDR3 here is CASSLAGDYGYTF. The CDR3 nucleotides are TGCGCCAGCAGCTTGGCGGGAGACTATGGCTACACCTTC.

The chain links TRBV5-1 to TRBJ2-7; 8 bases map to TRBD2. The germline CDR1 and CDR2 sequences are SGHRS and YFSETQ. The CDR3 is made up of 16 amino acids. Trimming removed 3 bases from V and 0 bases from J; junction bases left unmatched: 8. DNA of the CDR3: TGCGCCAGCAGCTCCGCTAGCGGGTTAAGCTCCTACGAGCAGTACTTC. As protein: CASSSASGLSSYEQYF.

This clone came up once. V and J are TRBV5-1 and TRBJ2-7; tentatively, D is TRBD2 (5 bases). Germline V gene data show CDR1 as SGHRS and CDR2 as YFSETQ. The CDR3 has 14 residues. With 2 bases removed from V and 5 bases from J, the gap between germline ends came to 14 bases. The CDR3 DNA reads TGCGCCAGCAGCTTCTTTAGTGGGAGAGACGAGCAGTACTTC. The encoded protein is CASSFFSGRDEQYF.

The chain joins TRBV7-9 to TRBJ2-7, with 7 bases identical to TRBD1. The CDR3 totals 15 residues. The trim removed 5 bases at V and 4 bases at J, leaving 11 bases unmatched. Germline V lookup: CDR1 SEHNR, CDR2 FQNEAQ (reference sequence). CDR3 sequence: CASSLGGPGGYEQYF. CDR3 in DNA: TGTGCCAGCAGCCTAGGCGGGCCAGGGGGTTACGAGCAGTACTTC.

The chain carries TRBV11-2 and TRBJ2-1, with a weak D call TRBD2 (5 bases). In germline, CDR1 is SGHAT, CDR2 FQNNGV. The CDR3 has 16 amino acids. With 3 bases removed from V and 0 bases from J, the gap between germline ends came to 12 bases. CDR3 DNA sequence: TGTGCCAGCAGCTTTAATGGGGAGAGCTCCTACAATGAGCAGTTCTTC. Amino acids: CASSFNGESSYNEQFF.

V is TRBV3-1 (or the pseudogene TRBV3-2) and J is TRBJ2-4; a weak D match, TRBD1 (6 bases). CDR1 LGHDT and CDR2 YNNKEL come from the germline V gene (reference sequence). V was cut by 4 bases and J by 1 base, with 20 bases left in between. The CDR3 spans 18 residues. The CDR3: CASSPTRTGHEAKNIQYF. CDR3 bases: TGTGCCAGCAGCCCGACGAGAACAGGGCACGAGGCCAAAAACATTCAGTACTTC.

This chain uses TRBV27 with TRBJ1-2, with D perhaps matching TRBD1 (6 bases). The germline V gene encodes CDR1 MNHEY and CDR2 SMNVEV (reference sequence). Trimming left V 5 bases short and J 6 bases short, with 19 bases between. The CDR3 has 15 amino acids. The CDR3 loop reads CASSRVGGAIDGYTF. CDR3 sequence (DNA): TGTGCCAGCAGTCGCGTCGGGGGGGCAATAGATGGCTACACCTTC.

The gene calls are TRBV10-3 and TRBJ2-1, with 7 bases identical to TRBD1. Germline lookup yields CDR1 ENHRY and CDR2 SYGVKD. This CDR3 has 20 residues. V dropped 2 bases and J dropped 2; count of bases not matched to a gene: 18. The CDR3 here is CAISERGQKNGILAYNEQFF. The CDR3 DNA is TGTGCCATCAGTGAGAGGGGACAGAAAAACGGGATACTCGCCTACAATGAGCAGTTCTTC.

The genes are TRBV30 and TRBJ2-1; D may be TRBD2 (7 bases). The germline gives CDR1 GTSNPN, CDR2 SVGIG (reference sequence). Trimming cost V 1 base and J 8 bases, with 18 bases left between them. This CDR3 has 15 amino acids. CDR3 in DNA: TGTGCCTGGAGTGGGGGACTGGGGGGGCCGGATGAGCAGTTCTTC. Translating it yields CAWSGGLGGPDEQFF.

CDR3 region: CASSVGQGATYEQYF. The CDR3 coding sequence is TGTGCCAGCAGCGTAGGCCAGGGGGCCACCTACGAGCAGTACTTC. The chain combines TRBV9 with TRBJ2-7; 8 bases line up with TRBD1. Germline CDR1 is SGDLS and CDR2 is YYNGEE. CDR3 length: 15 amino acids. V dropped 0 bases and J dropped 2; count of bases not matched to a gene: 4.

This chain connects TRBV11-2 to TRBJ1-2, with 7 positions matching TRBD1. CDR1 and CDR2 (germline): SGHAT, FQNNGV. The CDR3 is 15 amino acids. V lost 0 bases, J lost 2 bases, and 3 bases stayed unmatched. CDR3 protein: CASSLDTGQNYGYTF. Written as DNA, the CDR3 is TGTGCCAGCAGCTTAGATACGGGACAGAACTATGGCTACACCTTC.

The chain joins TRBV19 to TRBJ2-1; tentatively, D is TRBD2 (7 bases). CDR1 LNHDA and CDR2 SQIVND come from the germline V gene (reference sequence). V was pared by 5 bases and J by 4 bases, with 12 bases between. The CDR3 is 14 amino acids. The DNA for the CDR3 is TGTGCCAGTAGTCAAGGGGGGGATTACAATGAGCAGTTCTTC. It codes for CASSQGGDYNEQFF.

The genes are TRBV24-1 and TRBJ2-3; D is possibly TRBD2 (6 bases). Trimming shortened V by 3 bases and J by 2 bases, and 14 bases separated the two germline ends. The germline CDR1 and CDR2 sequences are KGHDR and SFDVKD. The CDR3 is made up of 16 amino acids. The CDR3 region has the DNA TGTGCCACCAGTGATCGGGACGGGAGCTACACAGATACGCAGTATTTT. Amino acids: CATSDRDGSYTDTQYF.

The rearrangement links TRBV6-5 to TRBJ2-7; 7 nucleotides align to TRBD2. The junction had 6 bases not matched to a gene; V was cut back by 4 bases and J by 3 bases. Germline V gene sequence: CDR1 MNHEY, CDR2 SVGAGI. The CDR3 totals 14 residues. The CDR3 loop reads CASSLLAGDYEQYF. CDR3 DNA: TGTGCCAGCAGTTTGCTGGCGGGAGACTACGAGCAGTACTTC.

The chain couples TRBV5-5 to TRBJ1-5, with 9 positions matching TRBD1. The CDR3 is 14 amino acids. V shed 4 bases, J shed 6 bases, and the junction held 5 bases outside the gene matches. Germline assignment: CDR1 SGHKS and CDR2 YYEKEE (reference sequence). This CDR3 reads CASSPDRGGQPQHF. CDR3 nucleotides: TGTGCCAGCAGCCCGGACAGGGGCGGTCAGCCCCAGCATTTT.

The chain recombines TRBV19 with TRBJ2-5; TRBD1 is a possible D gene (5 bases). Germline V gives CDR1 LNHDA, CDR2 SQIVND (reference sequence). The V gene lost 3 bases and the J gene lost 5 bases, with 7 bases spanning the gap. This CDR3 contains 12 residues. The DNA of the CDR3 is TGTGCCAGTAGTATGGCAGGGGAGACCCAGTACTTC. Protein product: CASSMAGETQYF.

This clone was counted a few times. The chain couples TRBV4-1 to TRBJ2-1; possibly TRBD2 for D (5 bases). CDR3 length: 17 residues. Germline CDR1 reads MGHRA; CDR2 reads YSYEKL. The germline V and J ends were trimmed by 0 bases and 3 bases, with 15 bases remaining between them. CDR3 in amino acids: CASSQDDVTGSYNEQFF. In DNA form, the CDR3 reads TGCGCCAGCAGCCAAGATGATGTAACGGGGAGCTACAATGAGCAGTTCTTC.

The chain joins TRBV7-9 to TRBJ2-3, with 8 bases lining up with TRBD2. CDR3 length: 15 residues. Germline values: CDR1 SEHNR, CDR2 FQNEAQ (reference sequence). Losses at the gene ends were 1 base for V and 7 bases for J; bases not matched to a gene: 7. CDR3 sequence (DNA): TGTGCCAGCAGCTTAGGGCGGGGGGTCACGAATACGCAGTATTTT. Translation: CASSLGRGVTNTQYF.

This rearrangement joins TRBV7-9 to TRBJ1-4; tentative D call: TRBD1 (6 bases). The germline V and J ends were trimmed by 3 bases and 4 bases, with 24 bases remaining between them. Germline CDR1 reads SEHNR; CDR2 reads FQNEAQ (reference sequence). The CDR3 runs 19 residues. The CDR3 DNA is TGTGCCAGCAGCTTCGGACAGAGTGGGGAAGGGAGCTATAATGAAAAACTGTTTTTT. Protein: CASSFGQSGEGSYNEKLFF.

The chain employs TRBV30 and TRBJ1-4; D is possibly TRBD1 (5 bases). CDR3 size: 15 residues. Germline values: CDR1 GTSNPN, CDR2 SVGIG (reference sequence). V was trimmed by 1 base and J by 0 bases, leaving 9 bases between them. The DNA of the CDR3 is TGTGCCTGGAGTGCGATACAGGCAACTAATGAAAAACTGTTTTTT. As protein: CAWSAIQATNEKLFF. The full variable domain, completed using reference TRBV30 and TRBJ1-4, is SQTIHQWPATLVQPVGSPLSLECTVEGTSNPNLYWYRQAAGRGLQLLFYSVGIGQISSEVPQNLSASRPQDRQFILSSKKLLLSDSGFYLCAWSAIQATNEKLFFGSGTQLSVL.

The chain combines TRBV4-2 with TRBJ2-3; D might be TRBD2 (5 bases). Trimming cost V 0 bases and J 2 bases, with 12 bases left between them. This CDR3 comprises 16 residues. Germline V gives CDR1 LGHNA, CDR2 YNFKEQ. CDR3 region: CASSQDVSGSTDTQYF. In DNA form, the CDR3 reads TGTGCCAGCAGCCAAGACGTGAGCGGATCCACAGATACGCAGTATTTT.

This clone was counted a few times. The chain is built from TRBV27 and TRBJ2-7; D is undetermined. V was cut by 0 bases and J by 2 bases, with 8 bases left in between. There are 14 residues in the CDR3. Germline V gene sequence: CDR1 MNHEY, CDR2 SMNVEV (reference sequence). CDR3 coding DNA: TGTGCCAGCAGTTTATCGATTTCGGCCTACGAGCAGTACTTC. This gives the protein CASSLSISAYEQYF.